The 20 T cell receptor beta chains reported below all come from one sample, sequenced in a study of shared clonotypes between healthy human individuals. Profiled with immunoSEQ multiplex PCR; TCRdb holds only in-frame clones, not every one. The table shows approximately 2,200,000 clones, with just over 90% occurring only once. CD45RO-negative CD8 cells positively selected for CCR7 made up the naive population, which excluded terminally differentiated effector memory CD45RA+ cells. The sequenced sample consisted of naive CD8+ T cells from PBMCs. The receptors derive from a man aged 18 to 35 in good health. Some clones in this sample may be carry-over from other donors' samples.

DNA for the CDR3: TGTGCCAGCAGCGTGTGGCAAAATCGCACAGATACGCAGTATTTT. Translation gives CASSVWQNRTDTQYF. This rearrangement joins TRBV5-6 to TRBJ2-3; D unresolved. Looked up from germline, CDR1 is SGHDT and CDR2 is YYEEEE. The V end lost 4 bases, the J end lost 1 base, and 13 bases lay between the germline ends. CDR3 length equals 15 residues.

The V call is TRBV7-9, the J call TRBJ2-2; 8 bases line up with TRBD1. Germline lookup yields CDR1 SEHNR and CDR2 FQNEAQ (reference sequence). This CDR3 is 16 amino acids long. The V segment lost 3 bases and the J segment 6 bases; nucleotides outside the gene matches: 9. The CDR3: CASSFSGTGTSGELFF. CDR3 in DNA: TGTGCCAGCAGCTTTTCTGGGACAGGCACGTCCGGGGAGCTGTTTTTT.

The genes are TRBV19 and TRBJ2-7; TRBD2 matches at 8 bases. The CDR3 consists of 14 residues. Germline CDR1 LNHDA, CDR2 SQIVND (reference sequence). J was trimmed by 0 bases and V by 5 bases; bases with no gene match: 3. In DNA, the CDR3 is TGTGCCAGTAGTGTGGCGGGAGGCTCCTACGAGCAGTACTTC. This gives the protein CASSVAGGSYEQYF. The full variable domain, in which reference TRBV19 and TRBJ2-7 provide the parts outside the CDR3, is DGGITQSPKYLFRKEGQNVTLSCEQNLNHDAMYWYRQDPGQGLRLIYYSQIVNDFQKGDIAEGYSVSREKKESFPLTVTSAQKNPTAFYLCASSVAGGSYEQYFGPGTRLTVT.

V is TRBV5-4 and J is TRBJ1-2; no reliable D call. CDR3 length equals 16 residues. Germline assignment: CDR1 SGHNT and CDR2 YYREEE (reference sequence). Deletions cut 0 bases from V and 4 bases from J, with 16 bases between. The CDR3: CASSLEATGILYGYTF. The CDR3 DNA reads TGTGCCAGCAGCTTGGAGGCGACGGGGATACTCTATGGCTACACCTTC.

The CDR3 region has the DNA TGTGCCACCAGCAGAGATCGGGGCCTGCGAGATCAGCCCCAGCATTTT. Translated: CATSRDRGLRDQPQHF. V is TRBV15 and J is TRBJ1-5, with a weak D call TRBD1 (5 bases). Germline assignment: CDR1 LNHNV and CDR2 YYDKDF (reference sequence). The V and J ends lost 0 bases and 5 bases respectively, with 14 bases between them. The CDR3 sequence is 16 residues long.

In its sample, this clone was seen once. The genes are TRBV7-2 and TRBJ2-1; D unclear. V lost 5 bases, J lost 4 bases, and 9 bases lay in between. This CDR3 region has 13 residues. Germline CDR1 and CDR2: SGHTA and FQGNSA. CDR3 protein: CASSVSLYNEQFF. In DNA form, the CDR3 reads TGTGCCAGCAGCGTATCTCTATACAATGAGCAGTTCTTC. Full variable domain (missing parts from reference TRBV7-2 and TRBJ2-1): GAGVSQSPSNKVTEKGKDVELRCDPISGHTALYWYRQSLGQGLEFLIYFQGNSAPDKSGLPSDRFSAERTGGSVSTLTIQRTQQEDSAVYLCASSVSLYNEQFFGPGTRLTVL.

J is TRBJ2-7 and V is TRBV6-4, with 9 bases fitting TRBD2. This CDR3 is 15 amino acids long. J lost 2 bases, V lost 6 bases, and 8 bases had no gene match. CDR1 is MRHNA, CDR2 SNTAGT, per germline. The CDR3 here is CASSLGAGGTYEQYF. The CDR3 nucleotides read TGTGCCAGCAGCCTCGGGGCGGGAGGGACCTACGAGCAGTACTTC.

This chain joins TRBV28 and TRBJ2-2; a possible D gene is TRBD1 (5 bases). CDR1 is MDHEN and CDR2 is SYDVKM in the germline V gene. This CDR3 contains 14 residues. Trimming pared 6 bases from V and 1 base from J, leaving 9 bases between. This CDR3 reads CASSYTGNTGELFF. In nucleotides, the CDR3 is TGTGCCAGCAGCTACACAGGGAACACCGGGGAGCTGTTTTTT.

The CDR3 nucleotides are TGTGCCACCAGCAGAGGAGACGAGAACTATGGCTACACCTTC. Protein product: CATSRGDENYGYTF. The rearrangement joins TRBV15 to TRBJ1-2; D ambiguous. The V and J ends lost 1 base and 2 bases respectively, with 8 bases between them. CDR1 LNHNV and CDR2 YYDKDF come from the germline V gene (reference sequence). The CDR3 is 14 amino acids. Filled out from reference TRBV15 and TRBJ1-2, the complete variable domain reads DAMVIQNPRYQVTQFGKPVTLSCSQTLNHNVMYWYQQKSSQAPKLLFHYYDKDFNNEADTPDNFQSRRPNTSFCFLDIRSPGLGDTAMYLCATSRGDENYGYTFGSGTRLTVV.

There are a few counts of this clone. This chain connects TRBV27 to TRBJ1-1, with D perhaps TRBD1 (5 bases). Germline V gene sequence: CDR1 MNHEY, CDR2 SMNVEV (reference sequence). CDR3 length: 13 amino acids. Trimming stripped 6 bases from V and 3 bases from J, with 11 bases between. This chain's CDR3 is CASSQGGDTEAFF. The CDR3, as DNA: TGTGCCAGCAGCCAGGGTGGGGACACTGAAGCTTTCTTT.

Worth noting for this clone: Other DNA sequences in this specimen translate into the identical CDR3. The chain employs TRBV2 and TRBJ2-7, with TRBD2 matching over 7 bases. The V segment lost 2 bases and the J segment 3 bases; nucleotides outside the gene matches: 4. The CDR3 length is 14 residues. CDR1 SNHLY and CDR2 FYNNEI come from the germline V gene. The chain's CDR3 is CASSERLADYEQYF. The DNA for the CDR3 is TGTGCCAGCAGTGAACGGCTAGCGGACTACGAGCAGTACTTC.

The chain has TRBV5-6 and TRBJ2-5; 7 bases fit TRBD2. The J call may not be correct, given that the DNA end is closer to TRBJ2-7. CDR1 and CDR2 (germline): SGHDT, YYEEEE. This CDR3 region has 14 residues. The CDR3 protein is CASSYGTGGSEQYF. The CDR3, as DNA: TGTGCCAGCAGCTATGGGACTGGCGGGAGCGAGCAGTACTTC.

Concerning this clone itself: The same CDR3 can be traced to other DNA sequences in this sample. This chain connects TRBV27 to TRBJ2-5; D is uncertain. Germline CDR1 is MNHEY and CDR2 is SMNVEV (reference sequence). The V and J ends lost 4 bases and 1 base respectively, with 10 bases between them. This CDR3 region has 14 residues. The CDR3 loop reads CASSSRTFQETQYF. The CDR3 DNA reads as TGTGCCAGCAGTTCTCGGACGTTCCAAGAGACCCAGTACTTC.

This chain connects TRBV9 to TRBJ2-3, with 8 nucleotides matching TRBD1. Germline-derived CDR1 and CDR2 are SGDLS and YYNGEE. J was trimmed by 0 bases and V by 3 bases; bases with no gene match: 9. The CDR3 totals 17 residues. CDR3 amino acids: CASSAELRTGSTDTQYF. CDR3 bases: TGTGCCAGCAGCGCGGAACTTCGGACAGGGAGCACAGATACGCAGTATTTT.

The V gene is TRBV27, the J gene TRBJ2-1; tentatively, D is TRBD2 (5 bases). Trimming shortened V by 2 bases and J by 5 bases, and 22 bases separated the two germline ends. Germline-derived CDR1 and CDR2 are MNHEY and SMNVEV (reference sequence). The CDR3 is 18 amino acids. In DNA, the CDR3 is TGTGCCAGCAGTTTAAAGTTAGGTGGGCGGGTATTACACAATGAGCAGTTCTTC. This translates into CASSLKLGGRVLHNEQFF.

The gene calls are TRBV6-5 and TRBJ2-7, with D possibly TRBD1 on 5 matching bases. V lost 4 bases and J 0 bases, leaving 16 bases between the germline ends. The CDR3 extends over 16 amino acids. Germline V gives CDR1 MNHEY, CDR2 SVGAGI. CDR3 amino acids: CASSLVYRISSYEQYF. For the CDR3, the DNA is TGTGCCAGCAGTTTGGTCTACAGGATTTCCTCCTACGAGCAGTACTTC.

A word on this clone: The same CDR3 is also encoded by other DNA sequences in this sample. The chain joins TRBV27 to TRBJ2-7; D unclear. The CDR3 has 13 amino acids. V dropped 4 bases and J dropped 0 bases, with 7 bases sitting between them. Germline-derived CDR1 and CDR2 are MNHEY and SMNVEV (reference sequence). CDR3 residues: CASSYSRSYEQYF. The CDR3 DNA is TGTGCCAGCAGTTATTCCCGCTCCTACGAGCAGTACTTC.

The rearrangement uses TRBV11-2 and TRBJ2-1; 11 bases fit TRBD2. The V gene end was trimmed by 1 base and the J gene end by 8 bases; junction bases not matched to a gene: 7. The CDR3 runs 16 residues. CDR1 is SGHAT and CDR2 is FQNNGV in the germline V gene. Here the CDR3 reads CASSLGIAGGRDEQFF. The CDR3 coding sequence is TGTGCCAGCAGCTTAGGGATAGCGGGAGGGCGAGATGAGCAGTTCTTC.

The chain uses TRBV7-6 and TRBJ1-1; no reliable D call. The CDR3 totals 16 residues. The germline CDR1 and CDR2 sequences are SGHVS and FNYEAQ. With 7 bases removed from V and 3 bases from J, the gap between germline ends came to 21 bases. The CDR3 DNA reads as TGTGCCAGCACCGATAACGCTCAGAGCTTAGACACTGAAGCTTTCTTT. Amino acid sequence: CASTDNAQSLDTEAFF. The variable domain in full, completed from reference TRBV7-6 and TRBJ1-1, reads GAGVSQSPRYKVTKRGQDVALRCDPISGHVSLYWYRQALGQGPEFLTYFNYEAQQDKSGLPNDRFSAERPEGSISTLTIQRTEQRDSAMYRCASTDNAQSLDTEAFFGQGTRLTVV.

This chain links TRBV28 with TRBJ2-1, with a tentative D call TRBD1 (5 bases). This CDR3 is 16 amino acids long. Germline V lookup: CDR1 MDHEN, CDR2 SYDVKM. The V and J ends lost 3 bases and 8 bases respectively, with 20 bases between them. DNA for the CDR3: TGTGCCAGCAGTTTTTGGGGCCGCCAAGCTGGGGATGAGCAGTTCTTC. This translates into CASSFWGRQAGDEQFF.